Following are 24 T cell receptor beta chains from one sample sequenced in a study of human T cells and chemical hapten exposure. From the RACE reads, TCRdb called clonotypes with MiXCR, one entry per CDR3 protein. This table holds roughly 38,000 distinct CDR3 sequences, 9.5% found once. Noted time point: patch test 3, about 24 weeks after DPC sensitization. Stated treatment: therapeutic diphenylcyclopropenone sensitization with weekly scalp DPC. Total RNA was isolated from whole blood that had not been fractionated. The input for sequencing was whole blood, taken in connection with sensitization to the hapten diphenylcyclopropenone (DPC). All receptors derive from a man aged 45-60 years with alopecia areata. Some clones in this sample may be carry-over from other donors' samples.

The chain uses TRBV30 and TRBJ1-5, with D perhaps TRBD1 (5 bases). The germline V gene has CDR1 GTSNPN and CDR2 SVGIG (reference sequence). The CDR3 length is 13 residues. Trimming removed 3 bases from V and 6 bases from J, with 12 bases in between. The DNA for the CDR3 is TGTGCCTGGAGCGCCCCGGGGCTTCAGCCCCAGCATTTT. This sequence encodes CAWSAPGLQPQHF.

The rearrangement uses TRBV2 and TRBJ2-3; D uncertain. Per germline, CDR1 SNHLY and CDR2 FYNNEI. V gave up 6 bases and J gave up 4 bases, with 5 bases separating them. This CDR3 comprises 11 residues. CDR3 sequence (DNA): TGTGCCAGCAGGGGTGCAGATACGCAGTATTTT. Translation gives CASRGADTQYF.

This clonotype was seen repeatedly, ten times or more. The CDR3 DNA reads TGTGCCAGCAGCCAAGTCGGTGGGATGAATACCTCACCCCTCCACTTT. This sequence encodes CASSQVGGMNTSPLHF. This chain joins TRBV4-2 and TRBJ1-6; D not resolved. Trimming removed 1 base from V and 10 bases from J, with 17 bases in between. The CDR3 is 16 residues long. Germline loops: CDR1 LGHNA, CDR2 YNFKEQ.

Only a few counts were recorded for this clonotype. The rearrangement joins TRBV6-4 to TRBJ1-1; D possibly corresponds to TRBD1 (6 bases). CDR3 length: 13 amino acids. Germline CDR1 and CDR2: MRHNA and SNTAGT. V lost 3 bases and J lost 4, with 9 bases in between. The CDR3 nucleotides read TGTGCCAGCAGTGAACAGGGATCCACTGAAGCTTTCTTT. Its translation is CASSEQGSTEAFF.

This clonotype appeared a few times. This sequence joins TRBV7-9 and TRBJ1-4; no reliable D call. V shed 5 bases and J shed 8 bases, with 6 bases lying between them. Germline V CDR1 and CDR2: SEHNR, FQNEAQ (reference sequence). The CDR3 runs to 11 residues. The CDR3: CASSPQEKLFF. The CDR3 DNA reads TGTGCCAGCAGCCCACAGGAAAAACTGTTTTTT.

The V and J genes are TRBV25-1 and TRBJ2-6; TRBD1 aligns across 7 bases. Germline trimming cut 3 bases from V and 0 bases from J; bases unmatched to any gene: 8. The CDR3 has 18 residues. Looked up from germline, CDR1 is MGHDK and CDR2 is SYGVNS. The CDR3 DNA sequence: TGTGCCAGCAGTGACAGAAGGACAGGCCGCTCTGGGGCCAACGTCCTGACTTTC. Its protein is CASSDRRTGRSGANVLTF.

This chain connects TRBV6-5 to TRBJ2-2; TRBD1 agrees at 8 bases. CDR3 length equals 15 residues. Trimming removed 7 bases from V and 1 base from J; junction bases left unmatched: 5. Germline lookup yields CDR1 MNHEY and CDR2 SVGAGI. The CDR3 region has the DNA TGTGCCAGCAACCGAGGGACAGGGAACACCGGGGAGCTGTTTTTT. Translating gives CASNRGTGNTGELFF.

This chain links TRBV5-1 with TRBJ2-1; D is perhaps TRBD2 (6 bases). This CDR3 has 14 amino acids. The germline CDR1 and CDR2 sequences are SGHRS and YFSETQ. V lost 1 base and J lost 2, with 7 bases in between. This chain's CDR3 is CASSLRTTYNEQFF. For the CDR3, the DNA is TGCGCCAGCAGCTTGAGGACTACCTACAATGAGCAGTTCTTC.

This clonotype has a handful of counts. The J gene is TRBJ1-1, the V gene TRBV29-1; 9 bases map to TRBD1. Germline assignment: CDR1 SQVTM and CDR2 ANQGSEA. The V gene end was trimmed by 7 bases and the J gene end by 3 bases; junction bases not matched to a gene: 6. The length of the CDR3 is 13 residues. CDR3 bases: TGCAGCGCGGGACAGGGTGAGTACACTGAAGCTTTCTTT. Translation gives CSAGQGEYTEAFF.

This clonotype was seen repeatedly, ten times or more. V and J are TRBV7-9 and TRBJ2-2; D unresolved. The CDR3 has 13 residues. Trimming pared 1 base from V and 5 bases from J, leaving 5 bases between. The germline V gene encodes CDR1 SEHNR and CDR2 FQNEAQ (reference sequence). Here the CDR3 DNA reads TGTGCCAGCAGCTTAGAAAGTACCGGGGAGCTGTTTTTT. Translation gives CASSLESTGELFF.

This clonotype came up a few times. CDR3 region: CASTSTEGYGYTF. DNA of the CDR3: TGTGCCAGCACCTCGACAGAAGGCTATGGCTACACCTTC. This rearrangement joins TRBV3-1 to TRBJ1-2; D is perhaps TRBD1 (5 bases). Germline V CDR1 and CDR2: LGHDT, YNNKEL (reference sequence). This CDR3 is built from 13 residues. V lost 7 bases to trimming and J lost 4 bases, with 13 bases between them.

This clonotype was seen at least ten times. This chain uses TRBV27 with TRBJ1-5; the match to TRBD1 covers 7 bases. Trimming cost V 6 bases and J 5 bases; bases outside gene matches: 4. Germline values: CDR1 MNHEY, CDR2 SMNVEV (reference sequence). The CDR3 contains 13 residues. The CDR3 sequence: CASRRDRYQPQHF. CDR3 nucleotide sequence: TGTGCCAGCAGACGGGACAGATATCAGCCCCAGCATTTT.

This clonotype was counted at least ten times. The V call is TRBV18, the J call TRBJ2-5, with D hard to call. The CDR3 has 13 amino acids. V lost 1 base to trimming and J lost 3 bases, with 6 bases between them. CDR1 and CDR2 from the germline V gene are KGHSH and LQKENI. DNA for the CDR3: TGTGCCAGCTCACCACAGTGGGAAGAGACCCAGTACTTC. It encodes CASSPQWEETQYF.

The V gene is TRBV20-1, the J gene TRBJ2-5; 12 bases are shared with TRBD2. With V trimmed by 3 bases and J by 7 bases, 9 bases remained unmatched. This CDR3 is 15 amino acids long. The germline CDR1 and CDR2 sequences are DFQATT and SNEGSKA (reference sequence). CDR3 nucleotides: TGCAGTGCTAGCCCGACTAGCGGGAGAACTGGGACCCAGTACTTC. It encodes CSASPTSGRTGTQYF.

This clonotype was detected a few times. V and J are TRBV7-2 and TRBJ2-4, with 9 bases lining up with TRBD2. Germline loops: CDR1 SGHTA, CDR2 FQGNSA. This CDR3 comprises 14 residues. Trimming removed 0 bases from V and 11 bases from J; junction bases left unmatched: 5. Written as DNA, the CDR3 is TGTGCCAGCAGCTTAGCTAGCGGGAGTAGCTTTCAGTACTTC. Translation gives CASSLASGSSFQYF.

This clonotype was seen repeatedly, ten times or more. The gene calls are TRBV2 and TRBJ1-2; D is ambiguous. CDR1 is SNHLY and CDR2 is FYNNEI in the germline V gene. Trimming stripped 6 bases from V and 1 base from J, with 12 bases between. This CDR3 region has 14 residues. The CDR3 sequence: CASSRLTDNYGYTF. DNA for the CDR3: TGTGCCAGCAGCAGATTGACGGATAACTATGGCTACACCTTC.

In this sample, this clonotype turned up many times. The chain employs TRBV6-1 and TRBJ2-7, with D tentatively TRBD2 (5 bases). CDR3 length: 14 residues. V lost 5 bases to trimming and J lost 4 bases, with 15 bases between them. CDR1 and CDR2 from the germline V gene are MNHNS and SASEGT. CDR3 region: CASSRVGGLYEQYF. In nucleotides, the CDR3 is TGTGCCAGCAGTCGAGTCGGCGGGTTATACGAGCAGTACTTC.

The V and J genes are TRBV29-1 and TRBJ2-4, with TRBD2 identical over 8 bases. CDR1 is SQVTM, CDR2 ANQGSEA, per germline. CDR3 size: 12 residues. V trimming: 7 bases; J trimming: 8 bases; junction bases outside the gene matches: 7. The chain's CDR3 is CSASGSGDIQYF. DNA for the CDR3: TGCAGCGCAAGCGGGAGCGGGGACATTCAGTACTTC.

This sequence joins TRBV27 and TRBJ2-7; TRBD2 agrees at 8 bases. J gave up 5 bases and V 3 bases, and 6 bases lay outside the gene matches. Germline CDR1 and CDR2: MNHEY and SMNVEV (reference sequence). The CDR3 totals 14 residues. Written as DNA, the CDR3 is TGTGCCAGCAGTTTTGGCCCGGGGGGGAACGAGCAGTACTTC. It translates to CASSFGPGGNEQYF.

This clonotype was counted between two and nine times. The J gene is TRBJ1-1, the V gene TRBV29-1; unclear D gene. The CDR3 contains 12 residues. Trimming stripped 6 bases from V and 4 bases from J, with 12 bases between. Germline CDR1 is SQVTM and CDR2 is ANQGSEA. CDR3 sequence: CSVAQSGTEAFF. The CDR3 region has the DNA TGCAGCGTGGCCCAGTCCGGCACTGAAGCTTTCTTT.

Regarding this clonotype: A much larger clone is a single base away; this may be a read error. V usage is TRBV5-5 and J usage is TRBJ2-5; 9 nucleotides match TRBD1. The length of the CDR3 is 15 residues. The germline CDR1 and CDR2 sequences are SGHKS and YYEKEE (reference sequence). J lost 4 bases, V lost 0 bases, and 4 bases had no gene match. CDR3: CASSLVGTGIETQYF. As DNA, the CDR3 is TGTGCCAGCAGCTTGGTGGGGACAGGGATAGAGACCCAGTACTTC.

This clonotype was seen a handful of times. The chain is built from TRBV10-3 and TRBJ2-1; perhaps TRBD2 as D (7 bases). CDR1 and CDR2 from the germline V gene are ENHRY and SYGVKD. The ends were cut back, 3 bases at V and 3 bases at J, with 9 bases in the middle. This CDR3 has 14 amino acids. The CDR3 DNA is TGTGCCATCAGTGAAAGGGGGGGCTACAATGAGCAGTTCTTC. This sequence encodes CAISERGGYNEQFF.

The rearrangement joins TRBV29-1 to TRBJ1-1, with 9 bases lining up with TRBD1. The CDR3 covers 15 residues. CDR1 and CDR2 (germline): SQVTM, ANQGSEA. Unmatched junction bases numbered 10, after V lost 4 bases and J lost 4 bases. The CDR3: CSVGGTGLGITEAFF. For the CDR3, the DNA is TGCAGCGTTGGCGGGACAGGGCTCGGTATCACTGAAGCTTTCTTT.

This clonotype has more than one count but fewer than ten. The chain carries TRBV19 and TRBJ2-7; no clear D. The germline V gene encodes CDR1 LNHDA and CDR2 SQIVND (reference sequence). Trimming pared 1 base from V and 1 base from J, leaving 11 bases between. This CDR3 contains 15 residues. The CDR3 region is CASSIAPGRSYEQYF. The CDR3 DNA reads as TGTGCCAGTAGTATAGCCCCCGGGCGGTCCTACGAGCAGTACTTC.